Detailed here is one T cell receptor beta chain. Its antigen is currently unknown. These data come from a study of CD8 T cells in Susac syndrome. Broader study findings: The number of individuals included in the study's TCR sequencing and HLA analysis was acknowledged as relatively small.

Germline CDR1 is LNHDA and CDR2 is SQIVND (reference sequence). Trimming took 7 bases from V and 3 from J; bases not matched to a gene: 12. This CDR3 has 17 amino acids. Sequencing of TCR beta was carried out in blood CD8+ and CD4+ T cells. In contrast to the negatively isolated CD8+ and CD4+ T cells, TEMRA cells were FACS-enriched. RNA in amounts of roughly 0.5 to 1 ug was reverse transcribed with random hexamers. Coverage of TCR beta CDR3 amplification by immunoSEQ multiplex PCR extended to 54 Vbeta and 13 Jbeta. MiXCR, applied by TCRdb to the immunoSEQ multiplex PCR reads, yields one record per CDR3 protein. Of 130,000 to 150,000 distinct CDR3 sequences in the sample, approximately 94% were seen once.

The chain couples TRBV19 to TRBJ2-1, with TRBD2 matching 10 bases. The sample comprised CD4+ T cells from PBMCs. The TCR originated in a human donor in good health. The CDR3 spells CASTGLAANDYYNEQFF. Here the CDR3 DNA reads TGTGCCAGTACAGGACTAGCGGCCAACGACTACTACAATGAGCAGTTCTTC.